Here is one T cell receptor beta chain with its context. The data stem from a study of blood T cell repertoires in COVID-19. Turning to the study itself: Italy, Spain and the United States were the sources of the convalescent and acute COVID-19 samples. T cells, B-cell-depleted T cells, or PBMCs provided the cDNA or gDNA that served as material.

In the authors' methods: The assay estimated nucleated cells by amplifying reference gene primers. This table comes from immunoSEQ multiplex PCR, and its TCRdb copy is limited to in-frame clones, with some not included. That table is the source of V, J and clone size, and D and trimming were worked out from the DNA. This table holds about 170,000 clones, around 83% found once. This CDR3 has 16 residues. Germline-derived CDR1 and CDR2 are MDHEN and SYDVKM. V was cut by 4 bases and J by 6 bases, with 19 bases left in between. Which cohort a participant joined came from the clinical history participants gave.

The sequenced material came from PBMCs or T cells enriched from blood (not recorded which). This sequence was found in a woman aged 50 to 60 in a cohort exposed to, infected with or recovered from COVID-19 (not recorded which). The chain combines TRBV28 with TRBJ1-5; the D gene is possibly TRBD1 (6 bases). CDR3 sequence (DNA): TGTGCCAGCAGTTCCTTCCGGGCAGGGGTGGGTCAGCCCCAGCATTTT. Its translation is CASSSFRAGVGQPQHF.